This T cell receptor (beta chain) is from a study of T cell repertoires in cytomegalovirus infection. Study overall: Public TCR beta signatures indicated both CMV infection and matching HLA type. The study, taken as a whole, reports: CMV-specific TCR beta clonotypes restricted by HLA-C were the ones dominating the ex vivo response. Summed frequency of public TCR beta families distinguished CMV carriers with the relevant HLA.

Between the trimmed V and J ends, which lost 3 bases and 6 bases, there was a span of 9 bases. There are 13 residues in the CDR3. Germline V CDR1 and CDR2: MNHNS, SASEGT. This clonotype was observed many times. Its antigen is currently unknown. TCRdb re-derived calls from the reads in MiXCR, one entry per CDR3 protein. The sample carries fewer than 300,000 distinct CDR3 sequences, 25% recorded once. The chain recombines TRBV6-1 with TRBJ2-1; D possibly matches TRBD1 or TRBD2 (5 bases each). Sequencing was done on a sample of PBMCs. This TCR was recovered from a human donor in good health (CMV status not recorded). Some clones in this sample may be carry-over from other donors' samples. The CDR3 bases are TGTGCCAGCAGTGAGGGGGTGAGCAATGAGCAGTTCTTC. Protein: CASSEGVSNEQFF.